Each of the 4 T cell receptor beta chains below was sequenced from the same sample in a study of T-cell memory formation after mild COVID-19. TCRdb re-called the 5' RACE reads with MiXCR, one entry per CDR3 protein. In the table there are hundreds of thousands of distinct CDR3 sequences, approximately 15% of which are singletons. The sample comprised PBMCs or a T cell subset sorted from them (not recorded which). The receptors come from an adult woman who had mild COVID-19 (a few samples of this study predate the infection). Cell type and time point are not known.

The chain carries TRBV14 and TRBJ2-3; D is ambiguous. V lost 3 bases and J lost 2, with 6 bases in between. The germline V gene has CDR1 SGHDN and CDR2 FVKESK. CDR3 length: 13 amino acids. The CDR3 DNA reads as TGTGCCAGCAGCCAGCAACCCACAGATACGCAGTATTTT. It yields the protein CASSQQPTDTQYF.

The chain combines TRBV20-1 with TRBJ2-1; TRBD2 matches at 10 bases. After removal of 5 bases from V and 6 bases from J, the junction contained 7 bases not matched to a gene. The CDR3 totals 14 residues. In germline, CDR1 is DFQATT, CDR2 SNEGSKA (reference sequence). CDR3 sequence reads: CSAPSGRKPNEQFF. Written as DNA, the CDR3 is TGCAGTGCTCCTAGCGGGAGAAAGCCCAATGAGCAGTTCTTC.

The table lists this clonotype with a few counts. The J gene is TRBJ2-5, the V gene TRBV29-1, with D maybe TRBD1 (6 bases). Trimming left V 5 bases short and J 3 bases short, with 16 bases between. The germline V gene has CDR1 SQVTM and CDR2 ANQGSEA. The CDR3 consists of 14 residues. CDR3 residues: CSVRRWTAEETQYF. The DNA of the CDR3 is TGCAGCGTTCGTCGATGGACAGCTGAAGAGACCCAGTACTTC.

V is TRBV4-1 and J is TRBJ2-4; tentative D call: TRBD2 (7 bases). Trimming took off 1 base at V and 6 bases at J, with 16 bases between the two ends. Per germline, CDR1 MGHRA and CDR2 YSYEKL. The CDR3 contains 16 residues. The DNA of the CDR3 is TGCGCCAGCAGCCAAGGCCGACAGGCTAGCGGAAACATTCAGTACTTC. Translation gives CASSQGRQASGNIQYF.